The 17 T cell receptor beta chains below all came from one sample that was sequenced in a study of blood T cell repertoires in COVID-19. Sequenced by immunoSEQ multiplex PCR; TCRdb stores in-frame clones only, minus some. The sample yields approximately 260,000 clones, around 84% seen once. The sequencing input was PBMCs or T cells enriched from blood (not recorded which). These TCRs come from a woman between 50 and 59 years old who had been exposed to COVID-19.

The chain links TRBV14 to TRBJ1-1, with D possibly TRBD1 on 5 matching bases. This CDR3 region has 15 residues. Germline V gene data show CDR1 as SGHDN and CDR2 as FVKESK. V lost 4 bases to trimming and J lost 0 bases, with 12 bases between them. The DNA for the CDR3 is TGTGCCAGCAGCCCCCAAGGGGACTTGAACACTGAAGCTTTCTTT. It is translated as CASSPQGDLNTEAFF.

The genes are TRBV7-2 and TRBJ2-1; tentative D call: TRBD2 (6 bases). The germline V and J ends were trimmed by 5 bases and 5 bases, with 16 bases remaining between them. The CDR3 is made up of 15 amino acids. Germline CDR1 reads SGHTA; CDR2 reads FQGNSA. The CDR3 region has the DNA TGTGCCAGCAGCCGGTCTGGGCGGGGACACAATGAGCAGTTCTTC. The encoded protein is CASSRSGRGHNEQFF.

The chain couples TRBV10-3 to TRBJ1-2; 9 bases line up with TRBD1. Germline CDR1 ENHRY, CDR2 SYGVKD. J lost 4 bases, V lost 7 bases, and 13 bases had no gene match. The CDR3 is made up of 16 amino acids. The CDR3 region has the DNA TGTGCCATCACCCAAGGTTCGGGACAGGGCTTCTATGGCTACACCTTC. Translating it yields CAITQGSGQGFYGYTF.

V gene TRBV9 combines with J gene TRBJ2-2; 8 bases match TRBD2. This CDR3 is 18 amino acids long. V was clipped by 2 bases and J by 2 bases; unmatched bases: 11. The germline V gene encodes CDR1 SGDLS and CDR2 YYNGEE. The CDR3 protein is CASSVSGGLAGNTGELFF. For the CDR3, the DNA is TGTGCCAGCAGCGTCTCCGGGGGCTTAGCGGGAAACACCGGGGAGCTGTTTTTT.

The genes are TRBV5-6 and TRBJ1-5, with D possibly being TRBD1 (5 bases). V was pared by 3 bases and J by 7 bases, with 11 bases between. The CDR3 has 13 amino acids. CDR1 and CDR2 (germline): SGHDT, YYEEEE. For the CDR3, the DNA is TGTGCCAGCAGCTGGGGGGTGGACCAGCCCCAGCATTTT. This codes for CASSWGVDQPQHF.

Notes on this clone: At the DNA level, this CDR3 is encoded by other sequences in the same sample as well. V gene TRBV5-1 combines with J gene TRBJ1-1, with 7 bases identical to TRBD1. Germline V gene lookup returns CDR1 SGHRS and CDR2 YFSETQ. The ends lost 2 bases at V and 1 base at J; junction bases unmatched: 2. This CDR3 spans 14 amino acids. Here the CDR3 DNA reads TGCGCCAGCAGCTTACAGGGGAGGAACACTGAAGCTTTCTTT. Translated: CASSLQGRNTEAFF.

This sequence joins TRBV20-1 and TRBJ2-1; D ambiguous. The CDR3 consists of 11 residues. The germline V gene has CDR1 DFQATT and CDR2 SNEGSKA (reference sequence). V was trimmed by 6 bases and J by 7 bases, leaving 10 bases between them. The CDR3 loop is CSASTRNEQFF. The CDR3 DNA sequence: TGCAGTGCCAGTACTCGGAATGAGCAGTTCTTC.

The J gene is TRBJ1-2, the V gene TRBV28; possibly TRBD1 for D (6 bases). Germline V gene sequence: CDR1 MDHEN, CDR2 SYDVKM. V was cut by 2 bases and J by 4 bases, with 14 bases left in between. The CDR3 has 15 residues. In DNA form, the CDR3 reads TGTGCCAGCAGTTTACGGCAGACAGGAATCTATGGCTACACCTTC. It codes for CASSLRQTGIYGYTF.

The rearrangement joins TRBV7-2 to TRBJ2-3; tentatively, D is TRBD2 (6 bases). V lost 2 bases to trimming and J lost 0 bases, with 9 bases between them. Germline V gene sequence: CDR1 SGHTA, CDR2 FQGNSA. This CDR3 comprises 15 residues. In nucleotides, the CDR3 is TGTGCCAGCAGCTTACGGAGCGGGAGCACAGATACGCAGTATTTT. Its translation: CASSLRSGSTDTQYF. Variable domain in full (rest from reference TRBV7-2 and TRBJ2-3): GAGVSQSPSNKVTEKGKDVELRCDPISGHTALYWYRQSLGQGLEFLIYFQGNSAPDKSGLPSDRFSAERTGGSVSTLTIQRTQQEDSAVYLCASSLRSGSTDTQYFGPGTRLTVL.

This clone was detected once. J is TRBJ1-2 and V is TRBV6-5; 7 bases line up with TRBD1. Losses at the gene ends were 6 bases for V and 3 bases for J; bases not matched to a gene: 4. CDR3 size: 13 residues. CDR1 and CDR2 (germline): MNHEY, SVGAGI. The CDR3 DNA sequence: TGTGCCAGCAGCAGACAGGGCCACTATGGCTACACCTTC. Its protein is CASSRQGHYGYTF.

The chain joins TRBV15 to TRBJ1-1, with D unclear. Germline lookup yields CDR1 LNHNV and CDR2 YYDKDF (reference sequence). Trimming took 0 bases from V and 0 from J, leaving 8 bases between them. The CDR3 is 15 residues long. The CDR3 region has the DNA TGTGCCACCAGCAGAGATCTGGGCCTGAACACTGAAGCTTTCTTT. Protein: CATSRDLGLNTEAFF.

The chain recombines TRBV29-1 with TRBJ1-1; 7 bases align to TRBD1. Germline V gene lookup returns CDR1 SQVTM and CDR2 ANQGSEA. The J segment lost 6 bases and the V segment lost 1 base, leaving 8 bases of the junction unmatched. The CDR3 runs 14 residues. CDR3 sequence (DNA): TGCAGCGTTGAAGGGTGGGTGACAGGGTCTGAAGCTTTCTTT. Amino acids: CSVEGWVTGSEAFF.

The rearrangement uses TRBV5-1 and TRBJ2-2, with TRBD1 matching 9 bases. Germline assignment: CDR1 SGHRS and CDR2 YFSETQ. Trimming at V came to 3 bases and at J to 3 bases, leaving 12 bases not matched to a gene. This CDR3 is built from 18 residues. The CDR3 nucleotides read TGCGCCAGCAGCTCCCCTTTGAGAGACAGGGGGGACACCGGGGAGCTGTTTTTT. It specifies CASSSPLRDRGDTGELFF.

This chain uses TRBV28 with TRBJ1-1, with 7 nucleotides matching TRBD1. Germline assignment: CDR1 MDHEN and CDR2 SYDVKM. Trimming took 5 bases from V and 10 from J; bases not matched to a gene: 7. This CDR3 is 12 amino acids long. In nucleotides, the CDR3 is TGTGCCAGCAGTGGACAGGTAGTTAGAGCTTTCTTT. Amino acids: CASSGQVVRAFF. Full variable domain (outside the CDR3, taken from reference TRBV28 and TRBJ1-1): DVKVTQSSRYLVKRTGEKVFLECVQDMDHENMFWYRQDPGLGLRLIYFSYDVKMKEKGDIPEGYSVSREKKERFSLILESASTNQTSMYLCASSGQVVRAFFGQGTRLTVV.

The V and J genes are TRBV20-1 and TRBJ1-2; D is ambiguous. The CDR3 has 10 amino acids. Germline loops: CDR1 DFQATT, CDR2 SNEGSKA (reference sequence). V dropped 6 bases and J dropped 8 bases, with 10 bases sitting between them. DNA for the CDR3: TGCAGTGCCTGGAAGAGGGGCTACACCTTC. Translated: CSAWKRGYTF.

The V call is TRBV7-8, the J call TRBJ1-2; 9 bases are shared with TRBD1. The CDR3 sequence is 16 residues long. Germline trimming cut 5 bases from V and 4 bases from J; bases unmatched to any gene: 11. Germline-derived CDR1 and CDR2 are SGHVS and FQNEAQ. CDR3 DNA sequence: TGTGCCAGCAGCCCGGGACAGGGAGCCGCTAGCTATGGCTACACCTTC. Translated: CASSPGQGAASYGYTF.

The chain combines TRBV4-2 with TRBJ2-3, with 9 bases matching TRBD2. Germline CDR1 and CDR2: LGHNA and YNFKEQ. CDR3 length equals 16 residues. Trimming cost V 2 bases and J 2 bases; bases outside gene matches: 5. The CDR3 spells CASSQRLAVNTDTQYF. CDR3 nucleotides: TGTGCCAGCAGCCAAAGACTAGCGGTAAACACAGATACGCAGTATTTT.